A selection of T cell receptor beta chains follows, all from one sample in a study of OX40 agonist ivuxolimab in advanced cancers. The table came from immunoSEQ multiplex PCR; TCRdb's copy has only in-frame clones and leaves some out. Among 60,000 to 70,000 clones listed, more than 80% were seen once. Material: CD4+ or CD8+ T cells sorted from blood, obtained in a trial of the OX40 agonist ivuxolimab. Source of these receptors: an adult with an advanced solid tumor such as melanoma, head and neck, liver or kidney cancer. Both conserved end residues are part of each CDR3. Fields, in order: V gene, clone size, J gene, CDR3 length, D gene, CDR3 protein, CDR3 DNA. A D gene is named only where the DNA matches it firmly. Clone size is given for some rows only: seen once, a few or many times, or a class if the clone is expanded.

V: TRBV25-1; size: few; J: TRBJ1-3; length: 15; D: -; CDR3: CASSDGTEPGNTIYF; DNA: TGTGCCAGCAGCGACGGAACAGAACCTGGAAACACCATATATTTT
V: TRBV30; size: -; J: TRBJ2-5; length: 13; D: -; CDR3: CAWSWGARETQYF; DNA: TGTGCCTGGAGTTGGGGGGCTAGGGAGACCCAGTACTTC
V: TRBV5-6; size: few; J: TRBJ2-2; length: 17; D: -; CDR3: CASTFKVSDPDTGELFF; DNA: TGTGCCAGCACCTTTAAGGTATCGGACCCCGACACCGGGGAGCTGTTTTTT
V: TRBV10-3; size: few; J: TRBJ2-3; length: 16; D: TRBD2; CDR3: CATSSRLAENTDTQYF; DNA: TGTGCCACCTCTTCTCGACTAGCGGAGAACACAGATACGCAGTATTTT
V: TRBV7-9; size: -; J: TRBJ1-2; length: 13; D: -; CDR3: CASSPGSTYGYTF; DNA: TGTGCCAGCAGCCCCGGATCGACCTATGGCTACACCTTC
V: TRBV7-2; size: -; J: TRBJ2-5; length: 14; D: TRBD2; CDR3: CASSPVTSEETQYF; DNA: TGTGCCAGCAGCCCCGTGACTAGCGAAGAGACCCAGTACTTC
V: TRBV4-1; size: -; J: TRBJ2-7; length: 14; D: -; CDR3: CASSLGEISYEQYF; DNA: TGCGCCAGCAGCCTAGGGGAGATCTCCTACGAGCAGTACTTC
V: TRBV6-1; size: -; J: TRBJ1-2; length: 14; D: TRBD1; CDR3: CASSVTGVGNRYTF; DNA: TGTGCCAGCAGTGTAACAGGGGTTGGCAATCGCTACACCTTC
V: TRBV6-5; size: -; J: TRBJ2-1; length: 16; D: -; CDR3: CASSYSPLVAYNEQFF; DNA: TGTGCCAGCAGTTACAGTCCCCTTGTAGCCTACAATGAGCAGTTCTTC
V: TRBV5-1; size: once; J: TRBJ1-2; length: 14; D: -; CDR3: CASSLVSTADGYTF; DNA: TGCGCCAGCAGCTTGGTGTCCACGGCCGATGGCTACACCTTC
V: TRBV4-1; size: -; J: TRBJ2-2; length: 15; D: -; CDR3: CASSQDSSRTGELFF; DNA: TGCGCCAGCAGCCAAGATAGCTCCCGCACCGGGGAGCTGTTTTTT
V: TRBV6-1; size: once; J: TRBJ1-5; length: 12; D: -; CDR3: CASRSVGPPQHF; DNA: TGTGCCAGCAGGTCGGTGGGGCCGCCCCAGCATTTT
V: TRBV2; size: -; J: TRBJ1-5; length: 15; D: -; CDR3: CASSANGFSNQPQHF; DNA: TGTGCCAGCAGTGCTAACGGTTTTAGCAATCAGCCCCAGCATTTT
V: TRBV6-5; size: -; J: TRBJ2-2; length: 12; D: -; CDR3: CASSYSSRELFF; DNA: TGTGCCAGCAGTTACTCGAGCAGGGAGCTGTTTTTT
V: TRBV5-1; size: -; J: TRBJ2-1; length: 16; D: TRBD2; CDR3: CASRGSGSPSYNEQFF; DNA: TGCGCCAGCAGAGGTAGCGGGAGCCCCTCCTACAATGAGCAGTTCTTC
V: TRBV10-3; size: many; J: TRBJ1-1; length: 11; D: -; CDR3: CAISGGGEAFF; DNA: TGTGCCATCAGTGGCGGGGGTGAAGCTTTCTTT
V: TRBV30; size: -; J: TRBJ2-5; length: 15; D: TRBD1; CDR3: CAWSQQGAWSETQYF; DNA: TGTGCCTGGAGTCAACAGGGGGCATGGAGTGAGACCCAGTACTTC
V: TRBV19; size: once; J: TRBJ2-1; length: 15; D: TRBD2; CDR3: CASSPASGAYNEQFF; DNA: TGTGCCAGTAGTCCCGCTAGCGGAGCCTACAATGAGCAGTTCTTC
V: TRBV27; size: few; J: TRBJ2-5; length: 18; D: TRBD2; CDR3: CASRLGLAGGPLQETQYF; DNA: TGTGCCAGCAGGCTAGGACTAGCGGGAGGGCCGCTTCAAGAGACCCAGTACTTC
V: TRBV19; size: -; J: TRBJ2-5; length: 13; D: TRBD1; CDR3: CATSGQGGETQYF; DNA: TGTGCCACCTCGGGACAGGGGGGCGAGACCCAGTACTTC
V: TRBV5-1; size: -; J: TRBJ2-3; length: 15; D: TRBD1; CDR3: CASSLGQLGTDTQYF; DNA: TGCGCCAGCAGCCTGGGACAGCTTGGCACAGATACGCAGTATTTT
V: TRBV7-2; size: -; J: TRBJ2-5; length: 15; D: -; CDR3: CASSQKSAGRETQYF; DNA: TGTGCCAGCAGCCAAAAGTCCGCGGGGCGGGAGACCCAGTACTTC
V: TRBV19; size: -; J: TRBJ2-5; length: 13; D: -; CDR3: CASSFADQETQYF; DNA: TGTGCCAGTAGTTTCGCGGACCAAGAGACCCAGTACTTC
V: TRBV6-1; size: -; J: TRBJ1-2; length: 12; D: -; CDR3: CASSWDNYGYTF; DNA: TGTGCCAGCTCCTGGGATAACTATGGCTACACCTTC
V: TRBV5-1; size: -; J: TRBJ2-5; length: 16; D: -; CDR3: CASSSPMGVGQETQYF; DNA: TGCGCCAGCAGCAGCCCGATGGGGGTGGGTCAAGAGACCCAGTACTTC
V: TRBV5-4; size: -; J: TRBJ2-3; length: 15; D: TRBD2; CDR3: CASSPGLGGTDTQYF; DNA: TGTGCCAGCAGCCCGGGACTAGGAGGCACAGATACGCAGTATTTT
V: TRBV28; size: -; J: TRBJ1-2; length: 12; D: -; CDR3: CASSFSWRGYTF; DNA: TGTGCCAGCAGTTTTTCTTGGCGGGGCTACACCTTC
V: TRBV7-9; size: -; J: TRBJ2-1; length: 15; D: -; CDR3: CASSLQGYLYNEQFF; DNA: TGTGCCAGCAGCTTACAGGGCTACCTCTACAATGAGCAGTTCTTC
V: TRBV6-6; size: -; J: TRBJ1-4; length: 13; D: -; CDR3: CASRSGGREKLFF; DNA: TGTGCCAGCCGCAGCGGGGGGAGGGAAAAACTGTTTTTT
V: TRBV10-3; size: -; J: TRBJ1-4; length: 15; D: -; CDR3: CAISEQGATNEKLFF; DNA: TGTGCCATCAGTGAACAGGGAGCGACTAATGAAAAACTGTTTTTT
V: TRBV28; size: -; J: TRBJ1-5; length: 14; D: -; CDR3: CASSPGNSNQPQHF; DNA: TGTGCCAGCAGCCCGGGCAATAGCAATCAGCCCCAGCATTTT
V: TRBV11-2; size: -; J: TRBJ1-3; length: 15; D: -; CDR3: CASRERRAAGNTIYF; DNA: TGTGCCAGCCGGGAGAGACGGGCAGCGGGAAACACCATATATTTT
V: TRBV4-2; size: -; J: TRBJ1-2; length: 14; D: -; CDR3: CASSQDYGGFGYTF; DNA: TGTGCCAGCAGCCAAGATTATGGGGGTTTCGGCTACACCTTC
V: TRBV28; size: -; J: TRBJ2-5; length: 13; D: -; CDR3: CASSSRDIETQYF; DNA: TGTGCCAGCAGTTCCCGGGACATAGAGACCCAGTACTTC
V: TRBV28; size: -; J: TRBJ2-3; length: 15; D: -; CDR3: CASSLAQGLTDTQYF; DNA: TGTGCCAGCAGTTTAGCGCAGGGGCTCACAGATACGCAGTATTTT
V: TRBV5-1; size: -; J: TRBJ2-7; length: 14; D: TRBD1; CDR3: CASSTGQVPYEQYF; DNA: TGCGCCAGCAGCACAGGACAGGTACCCTACGAGCAGTACTTC
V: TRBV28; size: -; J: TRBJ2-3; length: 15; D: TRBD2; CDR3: CASSFRGGRTDTQYF; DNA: TGTGCCAGCAGTTTCCGGGGGGGGAGGACAGATACGCAGTATTTT
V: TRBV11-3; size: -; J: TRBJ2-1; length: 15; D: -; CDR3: CASSLVPTGSNEQFF; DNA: TGTGCCAGCAGCTTAGTCCCTACAGGGTCCAATGAGCAGTTCTTC
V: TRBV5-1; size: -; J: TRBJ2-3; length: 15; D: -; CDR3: CASSLVGVGFDTQYF; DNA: TGCGCCAGCAGCTTGGTGGGAGTGGGGTTTGATACGCAGTATTTT
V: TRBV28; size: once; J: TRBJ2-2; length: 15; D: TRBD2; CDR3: CASTPGLAGTGELFF; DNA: TGTGCCAGCACCCCCGGACTAGCGGGAACCGGGGAGCTGTTTTTT
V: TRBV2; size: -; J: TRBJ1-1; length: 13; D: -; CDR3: CASRLQVNTEAFF; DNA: TGTGCCAGCAGATTACAGGTGAACACTGAAGCTTTCTTT
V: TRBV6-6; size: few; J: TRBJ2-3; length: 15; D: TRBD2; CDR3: CASRGGRGSTDTQYF; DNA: TGTGCCAGCAGGGGCGGGAGAGGTAGCACAGATACGCAGTATTTT
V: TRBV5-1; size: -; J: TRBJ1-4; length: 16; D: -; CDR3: CASSLAGDGVGEKLFF; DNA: TGCGCCAGCAGCTTGGCCGGTGACGGGGTCGGTGAAAAACTGTTTTTT
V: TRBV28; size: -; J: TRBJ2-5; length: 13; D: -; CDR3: CASSLGVVETQYF; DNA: TGTGCCAGCAGTTTGGGGGTGGTGGAGACCCAGTACTTC
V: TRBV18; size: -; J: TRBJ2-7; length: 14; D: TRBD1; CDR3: CASSPRQGTYEQYF; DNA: TGTGCCAGCTCACCTCGACAGGGTACCTACGAGCAGTACTTC
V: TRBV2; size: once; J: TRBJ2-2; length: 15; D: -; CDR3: CASSGGQGETGELFF; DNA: TGTGCCAGCAGTGGGGGGCAGGGTGAAACCGGGGAGCTGTTTTTT
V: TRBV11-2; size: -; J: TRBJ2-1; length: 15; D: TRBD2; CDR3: CASSKTSGSDNEQFF; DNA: TGTGCCAGCAGCAAAACTAGCGGGAGTGACAATGAGCAGTTCTTC
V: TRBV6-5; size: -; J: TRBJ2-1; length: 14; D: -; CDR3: CASSYSYTGHEQFF; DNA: TGTGCCAGCAGTTACTCCTATACGGGCCATGAGCAGTTCTTC
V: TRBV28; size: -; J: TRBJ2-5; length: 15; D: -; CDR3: CASSLLSGNQETQYF; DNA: TGTGCCAGCAGTTTACTCTCAGGGAACCAAGAGACCCAGTACTTC
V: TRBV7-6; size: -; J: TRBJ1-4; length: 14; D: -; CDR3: CASSLVGLNEKLFF; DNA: TGTGCCAGCAGCTTAGTAGGATTAAATGAAAAACTGTTTTTT
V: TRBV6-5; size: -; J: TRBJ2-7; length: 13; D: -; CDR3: CASSYQGWGEQYF; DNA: TGTGCCAGCAGTTACCAGGGTTGGGGCGAGCAGTACTTC
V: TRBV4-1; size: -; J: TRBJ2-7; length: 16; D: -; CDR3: CASSQDPGVRSYEQYF; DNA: TGCGCCAGCAGCCAAGATCCCGGGGTTCGATCCTACGAGCAGTACTTC
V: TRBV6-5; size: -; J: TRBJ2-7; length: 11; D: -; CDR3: CASTSRYEQYF; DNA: TGTGCCAGCACATCTCGCTACGAGCAGTACTTC